This T cell receptor (beta chain) was captured by sequencing in a study of T-cell memory formation after mild COVID-19. Notes on this clonotype: The antigen remains undetermined.

After 5'RACE with constant-segment primers, TCR alpha and TCR beta cDNA libraries carrying sample barcodes and UMIs were obtained. One entry per CDR3 protein, called by TCRdb with MiXCR from the 5' RACE reads. The sample shows fewer than 700,000 distinct CDR3 sequences, 15% to 20% of them seen only once. Study-wide points: Contracting CD4+ clones lay largely in CM and EM, with CD8+ ones residing in EMRA. CD4/CD8 balance characterized clones contracting day 15 to 85, and CD4+ skew characterized later expanders. The study detected some responding clones in pre-infection memory, suggesting cross-reactive memory joined.

This CDR3 is 15 amino acids long. Deletions cut 0 bases from V and 8 bases from J, with 14 bases between. From germline, CDR1 is SGHTA and CDR2 FQGNSA. The chain recombines TRBV7-2 with TRBJ2-1; tentative D call: TRBD2 (7 bases). Sequencing used PBMCs or a T cell subset sorted from them (not recorded which). The receptor was isolated from an adult woman who had mild COVID-19 (a few samples of this study predate the infection). Cell type and time point are not known. CDR3 DNA: TGTGCCAGCAGCTTAGCGGGGGGGCGGGTCGATGAGCAGTTCTTC. Its protein product is CASSLAGGRVDEQFF.